This T cell receptor (beta chain) came from a study of human T cells and chemical hapten exposure. Whole-study context: Throughout the approximately 26-week study, diphenylcyclopropenone was applied weekly to the patients' scalps.

Study outcomes and limitations: Expanded TCRs produced significantly more large CDR3 similarity clusters than controls did.

As concerns this clonotype: Its antigen is undetermined.

Germline CDR1 reads KGHDR; CDR2 reads SFDVKD. V dropped 9 bases and J dropped 1 base, with 11 bases sitting between them. The CDR3 length is 14 residues. TCRdb re-called the RACE reads through MiXCR, storing one row per CDR3 protein. Among around 99,000 distinct CDR3 sequences, roughly 12% were seen once, and the ten largest hold approximately 2.1%. Indicated time point: patch test 1, 2 weeks after DPC sensitization. This sample's treatment: therapeutic diphenylcyclopropenone sensitization with weekly scalp DPC. Alopecia patients between 18 and 70 years old and suitable for DPC were used as donors. This sequence originates from a woman aged 40 to 49 with alopecia areata. Some clones in this sample may be carry-over from other donors' samples. The chain employs TRBV24-1 and TRBJ2-2; tentative D call: TRBD2 (6 bases). Here the sequenced sample was whole blood, taken in connection with sensitization to the hapten diphenylcyclopropenone (DPC). The CDR3 loop is CATRGTGNTGELFF. The CDR3 nucleotides are TGTGCCACCCGGGGGACGGGGAACACCGGGGAGCTGTTTTTT.